Listed below are T cell receptor beta chains from one sample, sequenced in a study of cytotoxic CD8 clonotypes in ibrutinib-treated CLL. Assay: immunoSEQ multiplex PCR; the TCRdb copy retains only in-frame clones and omits some. The sample shows some 290,000 clones, about 80% of them seen only once. Specimen: PBMCs, collected before ibrutinib treatment. Receptors were obtained from a human donor with chronic lymphocytic leukemia. Both conserved end residues are part of each CDR3. The D gene is left open where the match is weak. Expanded clones are given a class, and other clones once, few, many or no size at all.

D gene,clone size,J gene,V gene,CDR3 DNA,CDR3 protein
TRBD1,NA,TRBJ1-1,TRBV5-4,TGTGCCAGCAGCCGGGGTTCAGGGGGAAGAAATGAAGCTTTCTTT,CASSRGSGGRNEAFF
NA,NA,TRBJ1-1,TRBV5-1,TGCGCCAGCAGCTTGGCGGGGAACACTGAAGCTTTCTTT,CASSLAGNTEAFF
TRBD2,NA,TRBJ2-2,TRBV18,TGTGCCAGCTCACCCTTCTTCAATAGCGGGATTAACACCGGGGAGCTGTTTTTT,CASSPFFNSGINTGELFF
NA,NA,TRBJ2-5,TRBV5-4,TGTGCCAGCAGCTCGGAGCGAGAGCTGCGGGAGACCCAGTACTTC,CASSSERELRETQYF
NA,NA,TRBJ2-7,TRBV27,TGTGCCAGCAGTTTTTCAGCGGATTCCTACGAGCAGTACTTC,CASSFSADSYEQYF
TRBD1,NA,TRBJ2-7,TRBV5-1,TGCGCCAGCAGCTTGGTAGTGGGGGACAGGGGAACCTACGAGCAGTACTTC,CASSLVVGDRGTYEQYF
NA,NA,TRBJ2-5,TRBV5-1,TGCGCCAGCAGCCTCCGTAGTTGGGGCTCGGTAGAGACCCAGTACTTC,CASSLRSWGSVETQYF
TRBD2,NA,TRBJ2-1,TRBV9,TGTGCCAGCAGCGTCGGACTAGCGGGAGGTCTGAATGAGCAGTTCTTC,CASSVGLAGGLNEQFF
TRBD2,NA,TRBJ2-5,TRBV28,TGTGCCAGCAGTCTGGAACCTAGCGGGAGGGCCAGTAAGGAGACCCAGTACTTC,CASSLEPSGRASKETQYF
NA,NA,TRBJ2-7,TRBV28,TGTGCCAGCAGTTTATACAGGCGGGACGAGCAGTACTTC,CASSLYRRDEQYF
TRBD2,NA,TRBJ2-7,TRBV29-1,TGCAGCGTTCAAACTAGCGGGACTTCCTACGAGCAGTACTTC,CSVQTSGTSYEQYF
TRBD2,NA,TRBJ2-3,TRBV4-2,TGTGCCAGCAGCCAAGTTAAGGCTAGCGGGATGATCACAGATACGCAGTATTTT,CASSQVKASGMITDTQYF
TRBD1,NA,TRBJ2-7,TRBV18,TGTGCCAGCTCCCCGGGACAGGAGGGCGAGCAGTACTTC,CASSPGQEGEQYF
TRBD1,once,TRBJ2-7,TRBV7-9,TGTGCCAGCAGCGTGGGACAGGGGGCCCACACCTACGAGCAGTACTTC,CASSVGQGAHTYEQYF
NA,NA,TRBJ1-2,TRBV6-5,TGTGCCAGCAGTTACTCCCCAACAGGGCTGGGTGGCTACACCTTC,CASSYSPTGLGGYTF
NA,NA,TRBJ2-1,TRBV5-6,TGTGCCAGCAGCTGGGAGACAGGGAGGGCTAATGAGCAGTTCTTC,CASSWETGRANEQFF
NA,NA,TRBJ2-2,TRBV12-5,TGTGCTAGTGGTTCGACAGGCCCCGGGGAGCTGTTTTTT,CASGSTGPGELFF
NA,NA,TRBJ1-5,TRBV6-5,TGTGCCAGCAGTTACTCGGGACCGCTACTCAATCAGCCCCAGCATTTT,CASSYSGPLLNQPQHF
TRBD2,NA,TRBJ2-1,TRBV6-1,TGTGCCAGCAGTGAAGCGGGGCTAGCGGGATACTACAATGAGCAGTTCTTC,CASSEAGLAGYYNEQFF
NA,NA,TRBJ2-7,TRBV9,TGTGCCAGCAGCCGACCGCAAGAAAAACAGTACTTC,CASSRPQEKQYF
TRBD1,NA,TRBJ2-7,TRBV28,TGTGCCATCCTGACTCGGACAGGGGCCTACGAGCAGTACTTC,CAILTRTGAYEQYF
TRBD2,NA,TRBJ2-3,TRBV7-8,TGTGCCAGCAGCCCCTCACTAGCGACCAGCACAGATACGCAGTATTTT,CASSPSLATSTDTQYF
TRBD2,NA,TRBJ2-3,TRBV11-3,TGTGCCAGCAGCTCCTATAGCGGGAGGGCCGGAGATACGCAGTATTTT,CASSSYSGRAGDTQYF
NA,NA,TRBJ2-1,TRBV11-2,TGTGCCAGCAGCAAGACGGTGACCTTTTCTGATGAGCAGTTCTTC,CASSKTVTFSDEQFF
TRBD2,NA,TRBJ2-7,TRBV7-2,TGTGCCAGCAGCTCGTGGACTAGCGGGGGTCCTTTCTACGAGCAGTACTTC,CASSSWTSGGPFYEQYF
NA,NA,TRBJ2-7,TRBV7-9,TGTGCCAGCAGCTTATCAGGGGGGCCTACCGAGCAGTACTTC,CASSLSGGPTEQYF
NA,NA,TRBJ1-1,TRBV6-1,TGTGCCAGCAGGGTCAGGGGAGGTAACACTGAAGCTTTCTTT,CASRVRGGNTEAFF
TRBD1,NA,TRBJ2-7,TRBV19,TGTGCCAGTAGTATAGATGGACCGGGACAGGGGCGAGACGAGCAGTACTTC,CASSIDGPGQGRDEQYF